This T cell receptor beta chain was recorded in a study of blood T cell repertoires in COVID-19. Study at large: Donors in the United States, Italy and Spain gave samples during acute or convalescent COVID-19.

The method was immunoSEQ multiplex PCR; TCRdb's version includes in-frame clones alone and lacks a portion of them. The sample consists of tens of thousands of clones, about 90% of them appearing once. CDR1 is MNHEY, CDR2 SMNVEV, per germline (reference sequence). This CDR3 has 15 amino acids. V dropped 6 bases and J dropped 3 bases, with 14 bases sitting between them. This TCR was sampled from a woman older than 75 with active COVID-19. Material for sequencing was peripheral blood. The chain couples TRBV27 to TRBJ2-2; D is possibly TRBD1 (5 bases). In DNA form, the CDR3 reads TGTGCCAGCAGGAACAGGTGGGGCGACACCGGGGAGCTGTTTTTT. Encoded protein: CASRNRWGDTGELFF.